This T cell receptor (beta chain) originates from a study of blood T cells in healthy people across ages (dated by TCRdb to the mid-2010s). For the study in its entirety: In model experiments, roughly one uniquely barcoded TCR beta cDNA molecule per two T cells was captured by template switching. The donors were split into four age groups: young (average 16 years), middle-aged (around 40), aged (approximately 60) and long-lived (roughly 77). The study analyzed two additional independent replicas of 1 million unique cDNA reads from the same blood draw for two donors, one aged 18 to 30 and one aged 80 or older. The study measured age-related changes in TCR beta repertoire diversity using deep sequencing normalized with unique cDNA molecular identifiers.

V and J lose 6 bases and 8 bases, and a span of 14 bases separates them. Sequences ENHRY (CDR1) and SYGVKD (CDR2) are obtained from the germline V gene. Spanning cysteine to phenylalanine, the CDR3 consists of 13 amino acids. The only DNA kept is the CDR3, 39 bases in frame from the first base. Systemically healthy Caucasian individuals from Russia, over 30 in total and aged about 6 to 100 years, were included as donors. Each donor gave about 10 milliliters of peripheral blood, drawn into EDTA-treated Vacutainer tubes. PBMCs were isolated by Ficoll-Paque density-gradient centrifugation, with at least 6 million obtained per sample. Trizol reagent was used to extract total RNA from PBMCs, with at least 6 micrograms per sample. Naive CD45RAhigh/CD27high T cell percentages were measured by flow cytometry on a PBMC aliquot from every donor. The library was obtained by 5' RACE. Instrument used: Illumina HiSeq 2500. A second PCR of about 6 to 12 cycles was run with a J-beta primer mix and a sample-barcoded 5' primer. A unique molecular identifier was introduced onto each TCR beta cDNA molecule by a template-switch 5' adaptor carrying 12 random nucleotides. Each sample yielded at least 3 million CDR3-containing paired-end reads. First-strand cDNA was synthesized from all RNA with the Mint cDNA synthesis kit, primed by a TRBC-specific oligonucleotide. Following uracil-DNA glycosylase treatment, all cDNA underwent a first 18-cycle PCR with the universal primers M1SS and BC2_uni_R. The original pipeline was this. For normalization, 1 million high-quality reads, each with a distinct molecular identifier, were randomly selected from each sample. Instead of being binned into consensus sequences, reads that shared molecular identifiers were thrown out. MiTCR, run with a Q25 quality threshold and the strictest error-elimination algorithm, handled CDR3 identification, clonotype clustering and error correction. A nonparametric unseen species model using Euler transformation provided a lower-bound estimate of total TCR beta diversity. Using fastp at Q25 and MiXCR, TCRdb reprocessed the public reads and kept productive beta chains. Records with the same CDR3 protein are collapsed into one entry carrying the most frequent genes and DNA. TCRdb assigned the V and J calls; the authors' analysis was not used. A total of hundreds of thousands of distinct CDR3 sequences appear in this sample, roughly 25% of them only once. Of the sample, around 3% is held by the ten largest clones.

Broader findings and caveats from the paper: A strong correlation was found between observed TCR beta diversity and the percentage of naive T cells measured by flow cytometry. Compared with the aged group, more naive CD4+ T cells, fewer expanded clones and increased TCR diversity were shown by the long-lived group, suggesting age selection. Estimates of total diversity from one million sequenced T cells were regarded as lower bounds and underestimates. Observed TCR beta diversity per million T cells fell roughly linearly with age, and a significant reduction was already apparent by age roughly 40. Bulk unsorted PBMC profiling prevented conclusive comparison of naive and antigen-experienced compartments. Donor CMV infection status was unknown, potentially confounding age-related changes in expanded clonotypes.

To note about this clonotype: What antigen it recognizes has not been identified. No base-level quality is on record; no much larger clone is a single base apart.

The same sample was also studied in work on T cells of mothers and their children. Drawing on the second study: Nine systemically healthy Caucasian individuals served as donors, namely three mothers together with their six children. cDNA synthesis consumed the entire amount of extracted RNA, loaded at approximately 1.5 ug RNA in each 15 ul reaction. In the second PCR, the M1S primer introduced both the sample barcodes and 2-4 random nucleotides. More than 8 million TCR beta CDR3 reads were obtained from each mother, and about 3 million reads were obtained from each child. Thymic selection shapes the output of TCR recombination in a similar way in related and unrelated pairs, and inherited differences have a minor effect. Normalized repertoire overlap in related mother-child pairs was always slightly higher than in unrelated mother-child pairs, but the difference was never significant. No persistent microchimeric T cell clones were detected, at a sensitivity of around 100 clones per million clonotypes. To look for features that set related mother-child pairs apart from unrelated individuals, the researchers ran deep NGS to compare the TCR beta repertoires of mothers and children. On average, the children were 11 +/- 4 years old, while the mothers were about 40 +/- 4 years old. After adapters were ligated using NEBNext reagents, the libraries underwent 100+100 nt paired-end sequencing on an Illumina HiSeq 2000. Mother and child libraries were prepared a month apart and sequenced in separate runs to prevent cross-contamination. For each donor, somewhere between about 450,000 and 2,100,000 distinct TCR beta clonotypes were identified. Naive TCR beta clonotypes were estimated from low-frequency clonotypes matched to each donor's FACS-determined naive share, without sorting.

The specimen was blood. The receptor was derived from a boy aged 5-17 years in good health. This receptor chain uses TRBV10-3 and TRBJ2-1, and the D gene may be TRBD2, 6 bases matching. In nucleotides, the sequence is TGTGCCATCAGGGGGGGAGGTGGGTATGAGCAGTTCTTC. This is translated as CAIRGGGGYEQFF.